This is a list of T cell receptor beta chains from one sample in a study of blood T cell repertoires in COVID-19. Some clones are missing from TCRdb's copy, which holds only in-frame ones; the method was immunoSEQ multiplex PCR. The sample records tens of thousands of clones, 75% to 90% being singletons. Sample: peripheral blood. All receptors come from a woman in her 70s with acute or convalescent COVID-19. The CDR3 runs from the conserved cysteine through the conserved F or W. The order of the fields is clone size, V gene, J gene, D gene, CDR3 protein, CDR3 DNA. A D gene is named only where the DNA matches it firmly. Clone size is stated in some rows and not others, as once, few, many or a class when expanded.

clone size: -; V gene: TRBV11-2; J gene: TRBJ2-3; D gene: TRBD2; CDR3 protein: CASSLSGGVDTQYF; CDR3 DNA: TGTGCCAGCAGCTTGAGCGGGGGGGTAGATACGCAGTATTTT
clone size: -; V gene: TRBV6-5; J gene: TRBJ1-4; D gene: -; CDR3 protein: CASKEGREGEKLFF; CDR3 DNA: TGTGCCAGCAAAGAGGGCAGGGAGGGTGAAAAACTGTTTTTT
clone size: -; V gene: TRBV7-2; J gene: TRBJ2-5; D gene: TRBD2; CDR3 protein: CASSVTSGQETQYF; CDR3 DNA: TGTGCCAGCAGCGTCACTAGCGGCCAAGAGACCCAGTACTTC
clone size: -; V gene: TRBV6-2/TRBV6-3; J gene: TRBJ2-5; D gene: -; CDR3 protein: CASSYSVVVVMGAPQETQYF; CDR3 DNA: TGTGCCAGCAGTTACTCGGTTGTCGTGGTGATGGGGGCCCCCCAAGAGACCCAGTACTTC
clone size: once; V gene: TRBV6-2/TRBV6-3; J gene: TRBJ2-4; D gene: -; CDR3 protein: CASSPQGGAKNIQYF; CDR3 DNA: TGTGCCAGCAGTCCCCAAGGGGGAGCCAAAAACATTCAGTACTTC
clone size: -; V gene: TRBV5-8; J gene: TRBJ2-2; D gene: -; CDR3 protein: CASSLGRGPNTGELFF; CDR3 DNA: TGTGCCAGCAGCTTGGGGAGGGGGCCGAACACCGGGGAGCTGTTTTTT
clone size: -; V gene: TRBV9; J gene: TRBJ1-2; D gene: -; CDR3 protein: CASSVSIRENYGYTF; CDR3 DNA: TGTGCCAGCAGCGTAAGCATTAGGGAGAACTATGGCTACACCTTC
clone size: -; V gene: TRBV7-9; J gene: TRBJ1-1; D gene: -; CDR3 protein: CASSLETGRNTEAFF; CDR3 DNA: TGTGCCAGCAGCTTAGAAACAGGGAGGAACACTGAAGCTTTCTTT
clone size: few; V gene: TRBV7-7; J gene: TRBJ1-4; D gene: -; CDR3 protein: CASSPMRSEKLFF; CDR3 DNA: TGTGCCAGCAGCCCCATGCGGAGCGAAAAACTGTTTTTT
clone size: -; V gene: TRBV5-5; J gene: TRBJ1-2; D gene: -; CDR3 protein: CASSLLPEFYGYTF; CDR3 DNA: TGTGCCAGCAGCTTGCTCCCGGAGTTCTATGGCTACACCTTC
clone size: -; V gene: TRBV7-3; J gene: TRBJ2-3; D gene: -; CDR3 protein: CASSKTPDRTDTQYF; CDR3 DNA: TGTGCCAGCAGCAAGACCCCTGACAGGACAGATACGCAGTATTTT
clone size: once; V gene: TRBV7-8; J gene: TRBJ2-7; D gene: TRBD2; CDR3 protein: CASSPERGGTYEQYF; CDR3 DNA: TGTGCCAGCAGCCCCGAGCGGGGGGGAACCTACGAGCAGTACTTC
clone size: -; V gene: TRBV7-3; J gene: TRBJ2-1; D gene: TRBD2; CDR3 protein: CASSSSGTSGDNEQFF; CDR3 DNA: TGTGCCAGCAGCTCCTCCGGGACTAGCGGAGACAATGAGCAGTTCTTC
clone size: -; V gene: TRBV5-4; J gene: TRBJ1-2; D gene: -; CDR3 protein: CASSPREILSGYTF; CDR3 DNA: TGTGCCAGCAGCCCCAGGGAAATACTGAGTGGCTACACCTTC
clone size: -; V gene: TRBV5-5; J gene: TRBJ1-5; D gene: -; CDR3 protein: CASSSGQHNQPQHF; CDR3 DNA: TGTGCCAGCAGCTCCGGACAGCACAATCAGCCCCAGCATTTT
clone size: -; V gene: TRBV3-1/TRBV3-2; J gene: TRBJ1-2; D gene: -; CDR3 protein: CASSERTGVGYTF; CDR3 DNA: TGTGCCAGCAGCGAAAGGACCGGGGTTGGCTACACCTTC
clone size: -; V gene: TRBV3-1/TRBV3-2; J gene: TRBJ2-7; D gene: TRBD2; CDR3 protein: CASSPGLAGGPPYEQYF; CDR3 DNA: TGTGCCAGCAGCCCGGGACTAGCGGGGGGTCCCCCCTACGAGCAGTACTTC
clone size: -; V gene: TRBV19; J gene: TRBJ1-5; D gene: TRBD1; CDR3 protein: CASTFSFGQGYQPQHF; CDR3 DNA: TGTGCCAGTACCTTCTCTTTCGGACAGGGGTACCAGCCCCAGCATTTT
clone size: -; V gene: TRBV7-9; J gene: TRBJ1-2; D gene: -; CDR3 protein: CASSLRRGAQGYTF; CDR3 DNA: TGTGCCAGCAGCTTGCGAAGGGGCGCTCAGGGCTACACCTTC
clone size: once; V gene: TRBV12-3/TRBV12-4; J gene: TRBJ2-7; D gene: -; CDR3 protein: CASSLAFRDEQYF; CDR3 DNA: TGTGCCAGCAGTTTAGCTTTCAGGGACGAGCAGTACTTC
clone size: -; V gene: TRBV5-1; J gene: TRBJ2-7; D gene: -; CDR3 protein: CASSLGGTVSYEQYF; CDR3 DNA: TGCGCCAGCAGCTTGGGCGGGACTGTATCCTACGAGCAGTACTTC
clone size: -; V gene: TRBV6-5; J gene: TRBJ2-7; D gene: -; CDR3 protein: CASSSQTGNSYEQYF; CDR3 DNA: TGTGCCAGCAGTTCCCAGACAGGAAACTCCTACGAGCAGTACTTC
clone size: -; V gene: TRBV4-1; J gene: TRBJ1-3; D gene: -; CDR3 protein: CASSQEPSEVTIYF; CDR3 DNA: TGCGCCAGCAGCCAAGAACCCTCGGAGGTCACCATATATTTT
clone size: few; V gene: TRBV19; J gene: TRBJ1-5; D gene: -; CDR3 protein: CASSMERGDNQPQHF; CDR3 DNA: TGTGCCAGTAGTATGGAGCGGGGTGACAATCAGCCCCAGCATTTT
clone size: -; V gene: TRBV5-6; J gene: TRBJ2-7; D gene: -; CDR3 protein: CASSMTRGGEQYF; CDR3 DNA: TGTGCCAGCAGCATGACACGGGGAGGCGAGCAGTACTTC
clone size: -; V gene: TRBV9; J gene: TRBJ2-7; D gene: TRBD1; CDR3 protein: CASSFHPGQGAGEQYF; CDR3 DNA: TGTGCCAGCAGCTTCCACCCGGGACAGGGGGCAGGAGAGCAGTACTTC
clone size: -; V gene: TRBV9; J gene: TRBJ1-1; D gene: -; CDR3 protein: CASSVGPQGGTEAFF; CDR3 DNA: TGTGCCAGCAGCGTAGGGCCGCAGGGAGGGACTGAAGCTTTCTTT
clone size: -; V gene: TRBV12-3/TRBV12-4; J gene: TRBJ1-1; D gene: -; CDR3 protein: CASRTARGTEAFF; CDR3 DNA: TGTGCCAGCAGAACCGCCCGAGGGACTGAAGCTTTCTTT
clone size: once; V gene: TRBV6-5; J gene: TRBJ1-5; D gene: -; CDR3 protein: CASMQHEVNQPQHF; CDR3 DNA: TGTGCCAGCATGCAACATGAGGTCAATCAGCCCCAGCATTTT
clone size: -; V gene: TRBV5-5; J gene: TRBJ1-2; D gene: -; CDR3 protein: CASSLDFFNYGYTF; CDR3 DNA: TGTGCCAGCAGCTTGGATTTCTTTAACTATGGCTACACCTTC
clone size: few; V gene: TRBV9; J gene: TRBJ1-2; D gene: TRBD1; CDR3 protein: CASSVGPDRAGAGNYGYTF; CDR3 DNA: TGTGCCAGCAGCGTAGGACCCGACAGGGCTGGGGCTGGCAACTATGGCTACACCTTC
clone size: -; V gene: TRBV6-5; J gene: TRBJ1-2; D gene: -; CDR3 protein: CASSSPFNYGYTF; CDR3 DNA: TGTGCCAGCAGCTCCCCCTTTAACTATGGCTACACCTTC
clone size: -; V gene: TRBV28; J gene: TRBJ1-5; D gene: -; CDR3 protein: CASSLIGVNSNQPQHF; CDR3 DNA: TGTGCCAGCAGTTTAATCGGGGTGAATAGCAATCAGCCCCAGCATTTT
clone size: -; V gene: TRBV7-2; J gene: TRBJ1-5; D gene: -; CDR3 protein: CASSLDGNDRPQHF; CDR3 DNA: TGTGCCAGCAGCTTAGATGGGAATGACAGGCCCCAGCATTTT
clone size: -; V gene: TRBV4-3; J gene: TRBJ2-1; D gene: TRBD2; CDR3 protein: CASSQDLLAGGEQFF; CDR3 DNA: TGCGCCAGCAGCCAAGATCTGCTAGCGGGAGGTGAGCAGTTCTTC
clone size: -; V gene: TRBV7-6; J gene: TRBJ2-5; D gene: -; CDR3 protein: CASSLAGGRETQYF; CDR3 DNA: TGTGCCAGCAGCTTAGCGGGGGGGCGGGAGACCCAGTACTTC
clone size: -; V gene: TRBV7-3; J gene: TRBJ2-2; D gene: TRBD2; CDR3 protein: CASSPQASSGGAGELFF; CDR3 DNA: TGTGCCAGCAGCCCCCAGGCGTCTAGCGGGGGGGCCGGGGAGCTGTTTTTT
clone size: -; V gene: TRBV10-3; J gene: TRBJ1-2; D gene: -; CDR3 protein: CAISAHAANYGYTF; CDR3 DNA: TGTGCCATCAGTGCGCACGCAGCTAACTATGGCTACACCTTC
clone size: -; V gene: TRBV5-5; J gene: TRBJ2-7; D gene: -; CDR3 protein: CASSLVDSGEQYF; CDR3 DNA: TGTGCCAGCAGCCTTGTGGACAGTGGCGAGCAGTACTTC
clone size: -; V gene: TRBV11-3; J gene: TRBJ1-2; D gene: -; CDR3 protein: CASSLDTALNYGYTF; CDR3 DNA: TGTGCCAGCAGCTTAGACACAGCTTTGAACTATGGCTACACCTTC
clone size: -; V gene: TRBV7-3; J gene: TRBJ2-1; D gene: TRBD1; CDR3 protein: CASSLIVTGFNEQFF; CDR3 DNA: TGTGCCAGCAGCTTAATTGTGACAGGGTTCAATGAGCAGTTCTTC
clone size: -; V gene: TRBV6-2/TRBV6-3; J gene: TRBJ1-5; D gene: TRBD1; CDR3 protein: CASSARSGGESQPQHF; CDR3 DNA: TGTGCCAGCAGTGCCCGATCAGGGGGCGAGAGCCAGCCCCAGCATTTT
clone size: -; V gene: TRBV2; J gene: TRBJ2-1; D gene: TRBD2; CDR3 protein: CASPGLADNEQFF; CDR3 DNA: TGTGCCAGCCCGGGACTAGCGGACAATGAGCAGTTCTTC
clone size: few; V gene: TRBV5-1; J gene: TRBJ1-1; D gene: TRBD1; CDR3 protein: CASSIGTGEAEAFF; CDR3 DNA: TGCGCCAGCAGCATCGGGACAGGGGAAGCTGAAGCTTTCTTT
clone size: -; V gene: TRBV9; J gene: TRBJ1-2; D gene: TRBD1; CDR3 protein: CASSVGGTGYFGYTF; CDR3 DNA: TGTGCCAGCAGCGTAGGTGGGACAGGGTACTTTGGCTACACCTTC
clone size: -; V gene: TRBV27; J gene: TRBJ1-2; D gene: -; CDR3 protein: CASSLSPSAGHYGYTF; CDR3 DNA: TGTGCCAGCAGTTTAAGCCCCAGTGCGGGGCACTATGGCTACACCTTC
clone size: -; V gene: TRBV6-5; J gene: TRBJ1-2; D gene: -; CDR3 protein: CASSSYINYGYTF; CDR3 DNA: TGTGCCAGCAGCAGTTATATTAACTATGGCTACACCTTC
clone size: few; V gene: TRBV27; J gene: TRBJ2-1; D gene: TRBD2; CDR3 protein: CASRRGGGTSSYNEQFF; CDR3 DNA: TGTGCCAGCAGAAGAGGTGGCGGGACTAGCTCCTACAATGAGCAGTTCTTC
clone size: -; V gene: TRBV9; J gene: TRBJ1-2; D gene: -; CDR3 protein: CASSKSDSSGYTF; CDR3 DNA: TGTGCCAGCAGCAAATCGGACAGTTCTGGCTACACCTTC
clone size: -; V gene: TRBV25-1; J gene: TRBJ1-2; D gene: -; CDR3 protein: CASSLQDNYGYTF; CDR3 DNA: TGTGCCAGCAGTTTACAGGATAACTATGGCTACACCTTC
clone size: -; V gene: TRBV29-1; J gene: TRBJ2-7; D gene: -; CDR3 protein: CSVADSNPYEQYF; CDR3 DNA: TGCAGCGTTGCCGACAGTAATCCCTACGAGCAGTACTTC
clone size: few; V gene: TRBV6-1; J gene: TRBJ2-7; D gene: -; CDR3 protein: CASSEAAVHEQYF; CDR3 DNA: TGTGCCAGCAGTGAAGCGGCTGTCCACGAGCAGTACTTC
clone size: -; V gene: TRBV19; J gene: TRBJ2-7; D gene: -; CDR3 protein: CASRRAVNERYEQYF; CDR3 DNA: TGTGCCAGTCGTAGAGCTGTAAACGAGCGCTACGAGCAGTACTTC
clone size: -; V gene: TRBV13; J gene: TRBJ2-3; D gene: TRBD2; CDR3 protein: CASSLRASGVRDTQYF; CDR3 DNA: TGTGCCAGCAGCCTTCGGGCTAGCGGGGTTAGAGATACGCAGTATTTT
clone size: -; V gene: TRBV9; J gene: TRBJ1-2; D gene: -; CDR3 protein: CASSAGREVGYGYTF; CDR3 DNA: TGTGCCAGCAGCGCAGGCAGGGAGGTCGGGTATGGCTACACCTTC
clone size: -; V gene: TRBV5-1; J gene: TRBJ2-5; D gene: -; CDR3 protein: CASSLSGTQSRETQYF; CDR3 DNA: TGCGCCAGCAGCTTGTCCGGGACACAGAGTAGAGAGACCCAGTACTTC
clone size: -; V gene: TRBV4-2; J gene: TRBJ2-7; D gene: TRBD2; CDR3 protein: CASSQGHSGGLSYEQYF; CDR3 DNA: TGTGCCAGCAGCCAAGGGCACAGCGGGGGTCTTTCCTACGAGCAGTACTTC